The source of this TCR beta chain is a study of blood T cells in healthy people across ages. Findings of the study overall: Donor CMV status, an unknown factor, possibly confounded changes in expanded clonotypes. Greater diversity and more naive CD4+ cells were seen in long-lived donors than in aged donors.

The CDR3 consists of 15 residues. The J segment lost 5 bases and the V segment lost 0 bases, leaving 7 bases of the junction unmatched. Germline CDR1 LNHNV, CDR2 YYDKDF (reference sequence). Healthy Russian Caucasian donors spanned ages about 6 to 90 years. There are a few counts of this clonotype. The antigen is undetermined. Together with a sample-barcoded 5' primer, a J-beta primer mix was included in a second PCR lasting 7 to 11 cycles. The authors tagged each cDNA molecule using a template-switch adaptor with 12 random nucleotides. TCRdb reprocessed the 5' RACE reads with MiXCR, giving one entry per CDR3 protein. The table has around 2 million distinct CDR3 sequences, about 39% seen once.

Source material: blood. This clonotype was obtained from a human donor in good health. The chain combines TRBV15 with TRBJ2-7; TRBD2 matches at 7 bases. CDR3 DNA: TGTGCCACCAGCAGAGAGAGACTAGCAACGCACGAGCAGTACTTC. It codes for CATSRERLATHEQYF.